This entry describes one TCR beta chain. There is no known antigen for this receptor. One base away there is no much larger clone; base qualities are not given. For this chain, trimming is 5 bases at the V end and 3 bases at the J end, and the number of junction bases without a gene match is 1. The CDR3 contains 13 residues, cysteine and phenylalanine counted. CDR3 DNA is the only sequence kept; it has 39 bases, read in frame from the first base. The germline V gene gives CDR1 as MNHEY and CDR2 as SVGAGI. Preparation of the library involved the immunoSEQ multiplex PCR assay. A mixture of 60 forward primers for TCR Vbeta segments and 13 reverse primers for TCR Jbeta segments was used in the multiplex PCR. The CDR3 region of rearranged TCR beta genes was amplified from genomic DNA by a multiplex PCR assay. On the Illumina HiSeq System, the amplified TCR beta libraries were sequenced as 87-base-pair reads. Turning to the authors' computational methods: A later analysis counted around 72 million unique TCR beta chains across the 666 repertoires, and some 11 million of these chains were shared by at least two donors. A nearest-neighbor algorithm error-corrected the raw reads and collapsed the reads into unique sequences, merging closely related sequences to remove PCR and sequencing errors. CDR3 sequences were aligned to IMGT reference sequences to assign V, D and J gene segments. For a sequence to be retained, at least a six-nucleotide match to both a V gene segment and a J gene segment was required. Rearrangements were classified as productive when the CDR3 lacked stop codons and remained in frame with V and J, and all other rearrangements were classified as non-productive. Following IMGT convention, CDR3 was defined as the stretch from the second conserved V-encoded cysteine up to the conserved J-encoded phenylalanine. In an earlier analysis of around 640 of the donors, sequences lacking an unambiguous match to a single V gene segment were excluded. An earlier analysis of 500 to 600 of the donors classified V segments as functional when productive rearrangements were above 56.7% and as segregating when the standard deviation between donors was above 5%. To diagnose cytomegalovirus status from the catalog of TCR beta chain sequences, a statistical classification framework was built. In a later analysis, V and J genes were assigned by comparing TCR nucleotide sequences against IMGT/GENE-DB human TR gene sequences. The TCRdist pipeline was used in a later analysis to assign CDR3 sequences and most-parsimonious VDJ recombination scenarios. In a later analysis, each TCR beta chain was defined by its CDR3 amino acid sequence together with its V-gene family, and reads lacking a unique V-gene family were excluded. A later analysis removed 450 to 600 highly shared, low-generation-probability nucleotide sequences to deal with suspected cross-contamination and a sequencing artifact. In a later analysis, a clonal expansion index was calculated for each public chain from normalized within-repertoire ranks of inferred template counts. Generation probabilities in a later analysis came from a VDJ recombination model fitted to out-of-frame rearrangements, and those results were checked against IGoR. A later analysis scored TCR-TCR, TCR-HLA and TCR-CMV co-occurrence with hypergeometric tests, applying a repertoire-size bias correction to TCR pairs. In a later analysis, false discovery rates were estimated by permuting HLA or CMV assignments 20 times. In a later analysis, co-occurring TCRs were grouped with DBSCAN, and TCRdist sequence similarity was added when clustering was performed within HLA-allele-positive subsets. For co-occurrence clustering, repertoires with fewer than 30,000 or more than 120,000 public chains were excluded, along with about five repertoires with anomalous nucleotide sharing. In its TCRdb copy, this immuneACCESS table keeps in-frame sequences only and misses some clones. Where compared with another copy, unresolved V genes explain less than half of these, and the others have no known cause. V and J calls and clone size follow that table, whereas D and trimming were derived from the DNA. The sample profile shows more than 150,000 clones; around 80% of them were found once. 6.3% of the sample rests with the top ten.

The cohort was made up of 666 healthy bone marrow donors. At the time of sampling, every cohort member was nominally healthy, though immune exposures that went unrecorded were likely present. The donor tested CMV seropositive and was one of the 289 seropositive cohort members. Every donor gave a peripheral blood sample, and the peripheral blood mononuclear cells from that sample were used for TCR beta sequencing. Genomic DNA was extracted from the blood cell samples with the Qiagen DNeasy Blood Extraction Kit. This sample was taken from a study of cytomegalovirus exposure and HLA in healthy donors (dated by TCRdb to 2015 to 2018). As for the study more broadly: An earlier analysis of several hundred of the donors reported about 280 Gb of sequence data and around 110 million unique TCR beta sequences obtained from approximately 180 million T cells. Roughly 300 gigabases of sequencing data and around 90 million unique TCR sequences made up an early release that covered some 640 HLA-typed donors. The genetic ancestry cluster associated with self-reported Caucasian donors included roughly 84% of the approximately 400 genotyped donors. The study aimed to test whether cataloging public T cell receptors could reveal signatures of past pathogen exposure. The study profiled the T cell repertoires of 666 subjects by immunosequencing and related them to cytomegalovirus serostatus. Besides the first cohort of around 700 subjects, a separate validation cohort made up of 120 different subjects was used. The study combined high-throughput TCR immunosequencing, statistical association of individual TCRs with disease status, and machine learning to predict cytomegalovirus infection status. In a later analysis, previously published TCR beta repertoires from 500 to 750 donors were re-analyzed and high-resolution HLA genotyping was added so that TCR occurrence patterns could be studied. Rather than using new phenotypic data, the later analysis identified candidate immune exposures from TCR beta sequences and from how often those sequences occurred across donors. An earlier analysis of 587 of the donors used high-throughput TCR beta sequencing to judge whether each TCR beta V gene segment behaved as functional or pseudogenic. Donor age, sex, ethnicity and CMV serostatus were collected together with the repertoire data. A later genetic analysis used genome-wide SNP genotypes for 398 of the 666 donors, treating that subset as a discovery cohort. Every repertoire in the discovery cohort had been generated on one and the same sequencing platform. Both class I and class II loci were covered by HLA typing, at four-digit resolution. Typing coverage differed by locus: A, B, C, DRB1 and DQB1 were typed in roughly 620-640 donors, DQA1 in about 550, DPA1 in some 610, and DPB1 in around 440. A handful of DR-DQ haplotypes were handled as single units for association and clustering because linkage in the cohort was strong. On average, 235,054 unique TCR beta nucleotide sequences were sequenced per donor among about 400 genotyped donors of the cohort, with 15% to 20% of those sequences being non-productive.

On the study overall, not on this receptor specifically: Strong co-occurrence of HLA alleles, especially DR and DQ, made assigning TCR associations to individual alleles difficult. A cluster of highly shared sequence variants was judged likely to represent a technical artifact of the sequencing pipeline. Most TCR sequences were seen in very few donors, while some public TCRs were found in many individuals. The study listed over 150 TCR beta chains as associated with cytomegalovirus. Compared with the roughly 710-donor mean, donors in an Asian-associated ancestry cluster had fewer N-insertions in productive TCRs, according to a later genetic analysis. According to the authors, the approach could potentially be generalized to other disease states and immunological phenotypes. Because counts were too low, seventeen rarely observed V segments, including chromosome 9 orphons, were excluded from the earlier analysis of 587 of the donors. Only TCR beta chains were sequenced in this cohort, and the absence of alpha or paired-chain data limited detectable features. Broadly in line with IMGT annotations, most TCR beta V segments showed up in productive rearrangements about 87% or about 30% of the time in an earlier analysis of 450 to 750 of the donors. The only immune exposure information available for the cohort was CMV serostatus. A further reported finding was that TCR beta sequences accurately predicted the HLA-A and HLA-B alleles for most subjects in the first cohort. The presence/absence analyses assumed that sequencing depth was roughly uniform across donors, and that assumption may not be true. V-gene and J-gene trimming of TCR beta chains was associated with a missense DCLRE1C variant in a later genetic analysis, and the association was replicated in an independent cohort. Linkage disequilibrium might explain the correlated functional status among segregating V segments, but an unknown experimental factor could not be ruled out. In both the original and validation cohorts, the classifier was reported to diagnose cytomegalovirus status with high specificity and sensitivity. In a later analysis, HLA-associated TCR beta chains were found to be more clonally expanded and to have lower generation probabilities than equally common non-associated chains. A later analysis found that most CMV-associated TCR beta chains appeared HLA-restricted, with HLA associations seemingly driven largely by CMV exposure. Because HLA typing was missing for some donors at each locus, association tests included only the typed subset. A later analysis found that TCR association rates varied across HLA loci, with DRB1 alleles showing the most associated TCRs and HLA-C alleles the fewest. A few of the identified cytomegalovirus-associated TCR beta chains were confirmed in vitro to be specific for cytomegalovirus antigens. Some IMGT-functional V segments, including TRBV6-2 and TRBV6-3, could not be distinguished by the 87-base-pair reads and were therefore excluded. Several of the top co-occurrence clusters appeared to be linked to parvovirus B19, influenza, CMV and Epstein-Barr virus, according to a later analysis. In a later analysis, more than 15,000 TCR beta sequences were associated with specific HLA alleles at a false discovery rate of 0.05.

The sequencing sample was made of PBMCs. The chain is assembled from TRBV6-5 and TRBJ2-3, with 8 central nucleotides matching TRBD1. The sequence was collected from a man aged 40-50 years in good health and CMV-seropositive. The nucleotide sequence reads TGTGCCAGCAGTCACAGGGGGACAGATACGCAGTATTTT. This yields the protein CASSHRGTDTQYF.